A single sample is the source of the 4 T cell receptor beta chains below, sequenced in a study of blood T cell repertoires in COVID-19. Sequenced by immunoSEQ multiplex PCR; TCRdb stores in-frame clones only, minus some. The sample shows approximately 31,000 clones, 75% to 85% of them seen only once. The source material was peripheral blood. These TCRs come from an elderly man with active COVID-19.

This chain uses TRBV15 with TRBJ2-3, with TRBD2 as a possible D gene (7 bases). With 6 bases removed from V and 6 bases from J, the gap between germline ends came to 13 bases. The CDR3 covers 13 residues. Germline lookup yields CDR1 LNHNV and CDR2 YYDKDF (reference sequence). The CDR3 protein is CATRGGAADTQYF. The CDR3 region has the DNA TGTGCCACCAGGGGGGGGGCCGCCGATACGCAGTATTTT. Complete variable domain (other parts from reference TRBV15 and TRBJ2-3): DAMVIQNPRYQVTQFGKPVTLSCSQTLNHNVMYWYQQKSSQAPKLLFHYYDKDFNNEADTPDNFQSRRPNTSFCFLDIRSPGLGDTAMYLCATRGGAADTQYFGPGTRLTVL.

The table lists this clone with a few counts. In DNA form, the CDR3 reads TGTGCCAGTAGTATTAATAAAGGGGTCAATCAGCCCCAGCATTTT. The encoded protein is CASSINKGVNQPQHF. The chain recombines TRBV19 with TRBJ1-5; possibly TRBD1 for D (5 bases). This CDR3 comprises 15 residues. CDR1 is LNHDA and CDR2 is SQIVND in the germline V gene (reference sequence). Trimming stripped 3 bases from V and 3 bases from J, with 12 bases between.

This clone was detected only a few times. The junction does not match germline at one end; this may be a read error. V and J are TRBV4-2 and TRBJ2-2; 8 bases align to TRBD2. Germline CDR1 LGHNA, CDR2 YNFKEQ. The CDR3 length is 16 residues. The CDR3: CASSQGVVAGSGELFF. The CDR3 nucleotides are TGTGCCAGCAGTCAAGGGGTAGTAGCGGGGTCCGGGGAGCTGTTTTTT.

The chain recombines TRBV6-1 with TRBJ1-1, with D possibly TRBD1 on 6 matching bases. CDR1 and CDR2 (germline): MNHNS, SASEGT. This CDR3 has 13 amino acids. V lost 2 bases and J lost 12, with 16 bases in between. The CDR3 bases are TGTGCCAGCAGTGAAATACACAGGGATAGATCTTTCTTT. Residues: CASSEIHRDRSFF.